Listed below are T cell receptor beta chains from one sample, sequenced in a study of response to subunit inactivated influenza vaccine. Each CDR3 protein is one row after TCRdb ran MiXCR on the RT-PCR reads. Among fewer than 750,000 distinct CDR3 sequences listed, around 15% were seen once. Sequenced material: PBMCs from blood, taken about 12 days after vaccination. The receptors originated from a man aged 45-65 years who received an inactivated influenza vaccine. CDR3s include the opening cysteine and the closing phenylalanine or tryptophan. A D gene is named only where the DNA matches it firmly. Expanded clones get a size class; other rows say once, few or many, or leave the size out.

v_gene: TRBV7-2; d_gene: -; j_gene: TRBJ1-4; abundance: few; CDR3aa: CASSRTATTNEKLFF; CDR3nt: TGTGCCAGCAGCAGGACGGCTACAACTAATGAAAAACTGTTTTTT
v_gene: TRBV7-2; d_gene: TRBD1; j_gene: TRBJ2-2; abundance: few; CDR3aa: CASRPGGASAGELFF; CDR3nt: TGTGCCAGCAGGCCAGGGGGCGCTTCGGCCGGGGAGCTGTTTTTT
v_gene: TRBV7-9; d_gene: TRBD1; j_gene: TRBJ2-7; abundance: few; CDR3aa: CASRPTGDAEQYF; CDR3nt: TGTGCCAGCAGACCTACAGGGGACGCGGAGCAGTACTTC
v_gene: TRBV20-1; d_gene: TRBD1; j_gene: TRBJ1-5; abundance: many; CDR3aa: CSARVPQGKPQHF; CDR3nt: TGCAGTGCTAGAGTTCCACAGGGGAAGCCCCAGCATTTT
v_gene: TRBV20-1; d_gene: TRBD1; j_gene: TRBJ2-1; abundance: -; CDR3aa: CSARRTGGPNEQFF; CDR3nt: TGCAGTGCTAGACGGACAGGGGGCCCTAATGAGCAGTTCTTC
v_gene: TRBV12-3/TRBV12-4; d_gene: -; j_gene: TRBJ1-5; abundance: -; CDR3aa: CASSLERGPYSNQPQHF; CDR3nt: TGTGCCAGCAGTTTAGAGAGAGGGCCTTATAGCAATCAGCCCCAGCATTTT
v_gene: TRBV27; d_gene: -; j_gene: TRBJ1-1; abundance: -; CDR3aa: CASSLFGRTEAFF; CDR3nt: TGTGCCAGCAGTTTATTCGGTCGCACTGAAGCTTTCTTT
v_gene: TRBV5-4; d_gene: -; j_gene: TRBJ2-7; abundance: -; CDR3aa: CASSLDKPGSSYEQYF; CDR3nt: TGTGCCAGCAGCTTGGATAAACCTGGGAGCTCCTACGAGCAGTACTTC
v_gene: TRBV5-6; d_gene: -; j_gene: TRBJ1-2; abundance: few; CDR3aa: CASSLAEVRYGYTF; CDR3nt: TGTGCCAGCAGCTTGGCGGAGGTACGATATGGCTACACCTTC
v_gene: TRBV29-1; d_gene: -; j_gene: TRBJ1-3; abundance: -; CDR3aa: CSGGQGDTIYF; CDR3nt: TGCAGCGGAGGACAAGGAGACACCATATATTTT
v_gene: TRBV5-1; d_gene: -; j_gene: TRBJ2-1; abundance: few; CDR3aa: CASSRDESSYNEQFF; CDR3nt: TGCGCCAGCAGCAGGGATGAGAGCTCCTACAATGAGCAGTTCTTC
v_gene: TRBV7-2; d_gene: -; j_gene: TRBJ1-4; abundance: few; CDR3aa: CASSLRYGEKLFF; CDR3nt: TGTGCCAGCAGCTTGCGGTATGGAGAAAAACTGTTTTTT
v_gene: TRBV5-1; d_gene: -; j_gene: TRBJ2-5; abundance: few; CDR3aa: CASSPKDQETQYF; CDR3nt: TGCGCCAGCAGCCCGAAAGACCAAGAGACCCAGTACTTC
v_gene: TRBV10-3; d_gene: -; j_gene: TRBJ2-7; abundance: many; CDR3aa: CAISETPSYEQYF; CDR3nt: TGTGCCATCAGTGAGACCCCTTCCTACGAGCAGTACTTC
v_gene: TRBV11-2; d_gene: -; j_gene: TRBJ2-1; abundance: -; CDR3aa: CASDTSGRYYNEQFF; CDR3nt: TGTGCCAGCGACACGAGCGGGCGATACTACAATGAGCAGTTCTTC
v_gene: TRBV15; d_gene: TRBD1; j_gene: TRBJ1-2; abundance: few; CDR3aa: CATSRIRMDREVDGYTF; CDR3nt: TGTGCCACCAGCAGAATTCGAATGGACAGGGAGGTGGATGGCTACACCTTC
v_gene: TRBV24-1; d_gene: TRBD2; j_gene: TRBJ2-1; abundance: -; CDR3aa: CATSESGTTQFF; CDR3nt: TGTGCCACCAGTGAATCTGGGACTACCCAGTTCTTC
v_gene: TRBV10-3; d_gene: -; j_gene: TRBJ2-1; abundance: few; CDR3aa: CATQGGGRYNEQFF; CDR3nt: TGTGCCACCCAGGGGGGGGGCCGTTACAATGAGCAGTTCTTC
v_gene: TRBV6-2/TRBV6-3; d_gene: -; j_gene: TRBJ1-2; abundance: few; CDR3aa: CASNDFGGYTF; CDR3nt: TGTGCCAGCAACGATTTCGGTGGCTACACCTTC
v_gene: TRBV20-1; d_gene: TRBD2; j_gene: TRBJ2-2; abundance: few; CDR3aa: CSARASGSNTGELFF; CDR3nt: TGCAGTGCTAGAGCTAGCGGCTCGAACACCGGGGAGCTGTTTTTT
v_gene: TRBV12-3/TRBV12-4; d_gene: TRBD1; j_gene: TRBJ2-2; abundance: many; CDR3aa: CASSRTGITGELFF; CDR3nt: TGTGCCAGCAGCCGGACAGGGATCACCGGGGAGCTGTTTTTT
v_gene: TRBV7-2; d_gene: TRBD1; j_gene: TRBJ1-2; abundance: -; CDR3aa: CASSLKGQGTGYTF; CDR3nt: TGTGCCAGCAGCTTAAAGGGACAGGGGACTGGCTACACCTTC
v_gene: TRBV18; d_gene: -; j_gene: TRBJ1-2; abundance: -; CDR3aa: CASSPLWTKGENTYGYTF; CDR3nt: TGTGCCAGCTCACCATTATGGACCAAAGGGGAAAACACCTATGGCTACACCTTC
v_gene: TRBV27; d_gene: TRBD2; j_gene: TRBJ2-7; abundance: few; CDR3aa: CASSLGLAGRRTYEQYF; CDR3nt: TGTGCCAGCAGTTTAGGGCTAGCGGGCCGTCGGACCTACGAGCAGTACTTC
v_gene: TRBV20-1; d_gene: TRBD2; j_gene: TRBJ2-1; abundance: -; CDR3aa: CSAITGTSANEQFF; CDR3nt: TGCAGTGCCATCACCGGGACTAGCGCCAATGAGCAGTTCTTC
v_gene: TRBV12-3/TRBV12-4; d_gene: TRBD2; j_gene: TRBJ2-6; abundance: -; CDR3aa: CASSFFGRETFGANVLTF; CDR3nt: TGTGCCAGCAGTTTTTTTGGGCGGGAGACCTTTGGGGCCAACGTCCTGACTTTC
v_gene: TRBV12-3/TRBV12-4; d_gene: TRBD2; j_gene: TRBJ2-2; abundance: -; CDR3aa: CASSLAPSGSGAGELFF; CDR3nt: TGTGCCAGCAGTTTAGCGCCCAGCGGGAGTGGTGCCGGGGAGCTGTTTTTT
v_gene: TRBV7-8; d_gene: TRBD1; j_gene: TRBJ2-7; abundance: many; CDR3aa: CASSDGTEAYEQYF; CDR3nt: TGTGCCAGCAGCGATGGGACAGAAGCCTACGAGCAGTACTTC
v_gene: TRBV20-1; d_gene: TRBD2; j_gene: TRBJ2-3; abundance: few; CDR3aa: CSAPNRGRAGTDTQYF; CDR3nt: TGCAGTGCTCCGAACCGGGGGAGGGCGGGCACAGATACGCAGTATTTT
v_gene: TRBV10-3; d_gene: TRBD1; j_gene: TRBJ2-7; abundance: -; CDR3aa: CAISTGTGAYEQYF; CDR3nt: TGTGCCATCAGTACCGGGACAGGGGCCTACGAGCAGTACTTC
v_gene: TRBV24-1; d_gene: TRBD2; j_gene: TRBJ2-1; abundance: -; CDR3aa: CATSDPGRVHEQFF; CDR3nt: TGTGCCACCAGTGATCCAGGGAGGGTCCATGAGCAGTTCTTC